The 27 T cell receptor beta chains in this list originate from one sample, sequenced in a study of CD8 T cells in ankylosing spondylitis. Whole-study findings and limits: Characteristic of ankylosing spondylitis blood, it appeared, was a TCR beta motif comprising 7 to 9 highly homologous variants.

Antigens for these TCRs are unknown. In TCRdb, the 5' RACE reads were re-called with MiXCR into one record per CDR3 protein. The table shows roughly 440,000 distinct CDR3 sequences, with roughly 18% occurring only once. The sequenced sample was blood, either unsorted or a sorted T cell fraction (not recorded which). These receptors were taken from a male donor with ankylosing spondylitis.

This sequence joins TRBV24-1 and TRBJ2-1; TRBD2 matches at 8 bases. With V trimmed by 4 bases and J by 6 bases, 16 bases remained unmatched. The CDR3 is 18 residues long. Germline V lookup: CDR1 KGHDR, CDR2 SFDVKD. The CDR3 nucleotides are TGTGCCACCAGTGACCACGGGGGGGGGCGCGAACTAAGCAATGAGCAGTTCTTC. Translated: CATSDHGGGRELSNEQFF.

At least ten counts were recorded for this clonotype. The chain couples TRBV7-2 to TRBJ1-5; D call uncertain. Germline values: CDR1 SGHTA, CDR2 FQGNSA. V was trimmed by 1 base and J by 6 bases, leaving 10 bases between them. The CDR3 length is 14 residues. The CDR3 reads CASSLGLLGQPQHF. CDR3 DNA sequence: TGTGCCAGCAGCTTAGGTCTTTTAGGTCAGCCCCAGCATTTT.

This clonotype was observed a few times. V and J are TRBV28 and TRBJ1-5, with D perhaps matching TRBD1 (5 bases). Germline values: CDR1 MDHEN, CDR2 SYDVKM. The CDR3 loop spans 15 amino acids. Trimming took 2 bases from V and 0 from J, leaving 8 bases between them. For the CDR3, the DNA is TGTGCCAGCAGTTTAATGGGGGATAGCAATCAGCCCCAGCATTTT. Encoded protein: CASSLMGDSNQPQHF. Combining the CDR3 with reference TRBV28 and TRBJ1-5 gives the whole variable domain DVKVTQSSRYLVKRTGEKVFLECVQDMDHENMFWYRQDPGLGLRLIYFSYDVKMKEKGDIPEGYSVSREKKERFSLILESASTNQTSMYLCASSLMGDSNQPQHFGDGTRLSIL.

The V and J genes are TRBV11-3 and TRBJ1-2, with D possibly matching TRBD1 (6 bases). The CDR3 extends over 12 amino acids. Germline values: CDR1 SGHNT, CDR2 YENEEA. V was clipped by 5 bases and J by 6 bases, with 10 bases between them. The CDR3 is CASSIWDNGYTF. The CDR3, as DNA: TGTGCCAGCAGCATATGGGACAATGGCTACACCTTC.

This clonotype was seen a few times. V gene TRBV10-3 combines with J gene TRBJ2-1; tentative D call: TRBD2 (5 bases). Germline CDR1 is ENHRY and CDR2 is SYGVKD. Trimming pared 5 bases from V and 9 bases from J, leaving 11 bases between. The CDR3 is 12 amino acids. CDR3: CAISLGGPEQFF. CDR3 sequence (DNA): TGTGCCATCAGTCTGGGCGGGCCTGAGCAGTTCTTC.

The CDR3 coding sequence is TGCGCCAGCAGCCATGGGACTAGCGGGTACAATGAGCAGTTCTTC. Translating it yields CASSHGTSGYNEQFF. V and J are TRBV4-3 and TRBJ2-1; 12 bases align to TRBD2. Germline loops: CDR1 LGHNA, CDR2 YSLEER. The CDR3 extends over 15 amino acids. The ends lost 3 bases at V and 4 bases at J; junction bases unmatched: 1.

Only one count was recorded for this clonotype. The gene calls are TRBV5-1 and TRBJ1-4; D might be TRBD1 (6 bases). The CDR3 has 14 amino acids. Germline V gene lookup returns CDR1 SGHRS and CDR2 YFSETQ. V lost 0 bases to trimming and J lost 10 bases, with 13 bases between them. The CDR3 region has the DNA TGCGCCAGCAGCTTGGACAGGGCATCGGGAAAACTGTTTTTT. Its translation: CASSLDRASGKLFF.

The V call is TRBV18, the J call TRBJ1-4; D is possibly TRBD1 (5 bases). The CDR3 length is 12 residues. V lost 2 bases and J lost 8, with 6 bases in between. Germline CDR1 and CDR2: KGHSH and LQKENI. CDR3 bases: TGTGCCAGCTCACCAGCAGGGGAAAAACTGTTTTTT. This codes for CASSPAGEKLFF.

V gene TRBV12-3 or TRBV12-4 combines with J gene TRBJ2-7; D possibly matches TRBD1 or TRBD2 (5 bases each). The CDR3 covers 15 residues. V gave up 2 bases and J gave up 0 bases, with 11 bases separating them. Here the CDR3 DNA reads TGTGCCAGCAGTTTACGGGGACCTATCTCCTACGAGCAGTACTTC. Its translation: CASSLRGPISYEQYF.

The chain combines TRBV28 with TRBJ2-7, with D possibly TRBD1 on 5 matching bases. The CDR3 extends over 16 amino acids. Germline V gene sequence: CDR1 MDHEN, CDR2 SYDVKM. Deletions cut 8 bases from V and 2 bases from J, with 22 bases between. Here the CDR3 DNA reads TGTGCCAGCTCATATGGACGGACATCCGGCGCCTACGAGCAGTACTTC. This translates into CASSYGRTSGAYEQYF.

This rearrangement joins TRBV19 to TRBJ2-3; TRBD2 aligns across 7 bases. Germline loops: CDR1 LNHDA, CDR2 SQIVND (reference sequence). CDR3 length: 15 amino acids. With 6 bases clipped from V and 8 bases from J, the junction kept 14 bases outside the gene matches. The CDR3 bases are TGTGCCAGTAGCCTCGGAAAGGCGGGAGTTGTTACGCAGTATTTT. Protein: CASSLGKAGVVTQYF.

This clonotype was seen repeatedly, ten times or more. The gene calls are TRBV29-1 and TRBJ2-2, with D tentatively TRBD1 (6 bases). CDR1 is SQVTM, CDR2 ANQGSEA, per germline. Trimming removed 7 bases from V and 4 bases from J, with 13 bases in between. This CDR3 region has 13 residues. The chain's CDR3 is CSASGTTTGELFF. The DNA for the CDR3 is TGCAGCGCCTCCGGGACAACCACCGGGGAGCTGTTTTTT.

The chain recombines TRBV11-2 with TRBJ2-1; no firm D call. Trimming pared 3 bases from V and 2 bases from J, leaving 23 bases between. Per the germline V gene, CDR1 is SGHAT and CDR2 is FQNNGV. The CDR3 length is 19 residues. For the CDR3, the DNA is TGTGCCAGCAGCTTCGGAATAGAATTTGGGCTCTACGCCTACAATGAGCAGTTCTTC. This codes for CASSFGIEFGLYAYNEQFF.

The table lists this clonotype with many counts. The rearrangement links TRBV5-6 to TRBJ2-1, with D perhaps matching TRBD2 (6 bases). V gave up 5 bases and J gave up 3 bases, with 15 bases separating them. Germline CDR1 is SGHDT and CDR2 is YYEEEE. This CDR3 has 15 amino acids. Here the CDR3 DNA reads TGTGCCAGCAGTTACGGGACTGCCCTCTACAATGAGCAGTTCTTC. Translated: CASSYGTALYNEQFF.

V usage is TRBV7-3 and J usage is TRBJ2-5, with 11 bases fitting TRBD1. From germline, CDR1 is SGHTA and CDR2 FQGTGA. The CDR3 contains 16 residues. V was clipped by 1 base and J by 5 bases; unmatched bases: 6. The CDR3 bases are TGTGCCAGCAGCTTAAACGGACAGGGGGCTGGGGAGACCCAGTACTTC. This sequence encodes CASSLNGQGAGETQYF.

This clonotype appeared a few times. The J gene is TRBJ2-3, the V gene TRBV20-1, with 11 nucleotides matching TRBD1. J was trimmed by 3 bases and V by 5 bases; bases with no gene match: 4. The CDR3 has 14 amino acids. The germline V gene has CDR1 DFQATT and CDR2 SNEGSKA (reference sequence). DNA for the CDR3: TGCAGTGCTTCCGGACAGGGGGCAACAGATACGCAGTATTTT. The encoded protein is CSASGQGATDTQYF.

The chain is built from TRBV20-1 and TRBJ2-7; D is unresolved. The V and J ends lost 7 bases and 0 bases respectively, with 13 bases between them. The germline V gene has CDR1 DFQATT and CDR2 SNEGSKA (reference sequence). The CDR3 length is 13 residues. CDR3 loop: CSVYKLTSYEQYF. CDR3 sequence (DNA): TGCAGTGTATACAAGCTCACCTCCTACGAGCAGTACTTC.

CDR3 protein: CSADRTGGAGTEAFF. In nucleotides, the CDR3 is TGCAGTGCTGATCGGACAGGGGGCGCGGGCACTGAAGCTTTCTTT. The chain employs TRBV20-1 and TRBJ1-1, with TRBD1 identical over 11 bases. The length of the CDR3 is 15 residues. The junction had 9 bases not matched to a gene; V was cut back by 5 bases and J by 4 bases. In germline, CDR1 is DFQATT, CDR2 SNEGSKA (reference sequence).

The gene calls are TRBV20-1 and TRBJ1-2, with D perhaps TRBD1 (6 bases). V was cut by 3 bases and J by 8 bases, with 13 bases left in between. Germline CDR1 reads DFQATT; CDR2 reads SNEGSKA (reference sequence). The CDR3 sequence is 12 residues long. In DNA form, the CDR3 reads TGCAGTGCTAGTCGGGGGGCGGGCGGCTACACCTTC. Its translation is CSASRGAGGYTF.

CDR3 region: CASKDRASSDSPLHF. The CDR3 DNA follows: TGTGCCAGCAAGGACAGGGCCTCCTCGGATTCACCCCTCCACTTT. V usage is TRBV19 and J usage is TRBJ1-6; the match to TRBD1 covers 8 bases. The V and J ends lost 9 bases and 8 bases, in that order; junction bases with no gene match: 12. CDR3 length: 15 residues. Per germline, CDR1 LNHDA and CDR2 SQIVND (reference sequence).

The V gene is TRBV12-3 or TRBV12-4, the J gene TRBJ1-5; 9 bases align to TRBD1. The CDR3 length is 15 residues. Losses at the gene ends were 3 bases for V and 6 bases for J; bases not matched to a gene: 6. The CDR3 sequence: CASSFGGQGRQPQHF. In DNA, the CDR3 is TGTGCCAGCAGTTTTGGGGGACAGGGCCGTCAGCCCCAGCATTTT.

This clonotype has at least ten counts. The genes are TRBV28 and TRBJ2-3; the D gene is possibly TRBD2 (7 bases). This CDR3 has 14 residues. Trimming took off 2 bases at V and 4 bases at J, with 10 bases between the two ends. The germline V gene has CDR1 MDHEN and CDR2 SYDVKM. CDR3 residues: CASSLRGGADTQYF. CDR3 sequence (DNA): TGTGCCAGCAGTTTAAGAGGGGGGGCAGATACGCAGTATTTT.

The CDR3 spells CSAIYPGGTEAFF. Written as DNA, the CDR3 is TGCAGTGCCATATACCCAGGGGGCACTGAAGCTTTCTTT. The chain has TRBV20-1 and TRBJ1-1, with 7 bases identical to TRBD1. V shed 6 bases and J 4 bases; nucleotides not matched to a gene: 8. The CDR3 consists of 13 residues. In germline, CDR1 is DFQATT, CDR2 SNEGSKA (reference sequence).

The V and J genes are TRBV3-1 and TRBJ2-2; 13 bases agree with TRBD2. The CDR3 covers 17 residues. J was trimmed by 7 bases and V by 4 bases; bases with no gene match: 9. Germline CDR1 reads LGHDT; CDR2 reads YNNKEL (reference sequence). The CDR3 nucleotides read TGTGCCAGCAGCCGCTTGCGGACTAGCGGGAGCGTCGGGGAGCTGTTTTTT. As protein: CASSRLRTSGSVGELFF.

The chain uses TRBV7-9 and TRBJ2-4, with no clear D. Germline lookup yields CDR1 SEHNR and CDR2 FQNEAQ (reference sequence). This CDR3 comprises 15 residues. Trimming removed 5 bases from V and 0 bases from J, with 11 bases in between. The CDR3 DNA is TGTGCCAGCAGCCCCGACAACCGAGCCAAAAACATTCAGTACTTC. Its protein is CASSPDNRAKNIQYF.

V usage is TRBV3-1 and J usage is TRBJ2-7; 8 bases align to TRBD2. After removal of 6 bases from V and 6 bases from J, the junction contained 7 bases not matched to a gene. CDR1 LGHDT and CDR2 YNNKEL come from the germline V gene (reference sequence). There are 13 residues in the CDR3. The DNA for the CDR3 is TGTGCCAGCAGACCATTGGCGGGAGGCGAGCAGTACTTC. Translated: CASRPLAGGEQYF.

The rearrangement joins TRBV11-2 to TRBJ2-7, with 8 bases fitting TRBD1. V gave up 5 bases and J gave up 3 bases; unmatched junction bases: 9. Germline assignment: CDR1 SGHAT and CDR2 FQNNGV. This CDR3 region has 15 residues. CDR3 protein: CASSPAGQGLYEQYF. Here the CDR3 DNA reads TGTGCCAGCAGCCCCGCCGGACAGGGTCTCTACGAGCAGTACTTC.